The entry below describes one TCR beta chain. These data are taken from a study of blood T cell repertoires in COVID-19. Study-level background: The samples span acute and convalescent COVID-19 from the United States, Italy and Spain. The cDNA or gDNA used as material had been derived from T cells, B-cell-depleted T cells, or PBMCs.

The CDR3 totals 14 residues. Per germline, CDR1 MDHEN and CDR2 SYDVKM. With V trimmed by 2 bases and J by 11 bases, 8 bases remained unmatched. Authors' processing steps: Cell counts per sample came from amplifying reference gene primers. This table comes from immunoSEQ multiplex PCR, and its TCRdb copy is limited to in-frame clones, with some not included. That table gives V, J and clone size, and the DNA gave D and trimming. The sample lists roughly 300,000 clones, 75% to 90% occurring once. Grouping used clinical history reported by participants in a survey and questionnaire. V and J are TRBV28 and TRBJ1-1, with TRBD1 matching 10 bases. The sequence came from a woman aged 50 to 60 who had recovered from COVID-19. The sample taken for sequencing was PBMCs or T cells enriched from blood (not recorded which). CDR3 bases: TGTGCCAGCAGTTTACTACCGGGACAGGGGTCCGCTTTCTTT. It encodes CASSLLPGQGSAFF. The full variable domain, rest sourced from reference TRBV28 and TRBJ1-1, is DVKVTQSSRYLVKRTGEKVFLECVQDMDHENMFWYRQDPGLGLRLIYFSYDVKMKEKGDIPEGYSVSREKKERFSLILESASTNQTSMYLCASSLLPGQGSAFFGQGTRLTVV.